The 21 T cell receptor beta chains in this list originate from one sample, sequenced in a study of human T cells and chemical hapten exposure. Time point denoted: pre-sensitization, week 0. Treatment of the sample: therapeutic diphenylcyclopropenone sensitization with weekly scalp DPC. Each CDR3 protein is one row after TCRdb ran MiXCR on the RACE reads. The sample yields 200,000 to 300,000 distinct CDR3 sequences, 7.5% to 10% seen once. Sequencing used whole blood, obtained in connection with sensitization to the hapten diphenylcyclopropenone (DPC). The receptors were sampled from a woman between 40 and 50 years old with alopecia areata. Some clones in this sample may be carry-over from other donors' samples.

This clonotype occurred many times. The chain is built from TRBV2 and TRBJ1-2; possibly TRBD1 for D (6 bases). The CDR3 loop spans 13 amino acids. Germline V gene data show CDR1 as SNHLY and CDR2 as FYNNEI. V shed 6 bases and J shed 7 bases, with 15 bases lying between them. The DNA of the CDR3 is TGTGCCAGCAGGGAACAGGGAGTTGGTGGCTACACCTTC. It specifies CASREQGVGGYTF.

The chain couples TRBV6-2 or TRBV6-3 to TRBJ2-3; 11 positions match TRBD2. The V gene's germline CDR1 is MNHEY and CDR2 SVGEGT. The CDR3 has 16 amino acids. The trim removed 6 bases at V and 0 bases at J, leaving 5 bases unmatched. The CDR3 nucleotides read TGTGCCAGCAGCGAGACTAGCGGGGTCAGCACAGATACGCAGTATTTT. Protein sequence: CASSETSGVSTDTQYF.

The chain recombines TRBV28 with TRBJ2-3, with TRBD2 as a possible D gene (8 bases). CDR1 is MDHEN and CDR2 is SYDVKM in the germline V gene. Trimming took 10 bases from V and 4 from J, leaving 21 bases between them. The CDR3 covers 15 residues. The DNA for the CDR3 is TGTGCCACGACCCCAGGGGGACTAGATTCAGATACGCAGTATTTT. Translation: CATTPGGLDSDTQYF. Variable domain in full (rest from reference TRBV28 and TRBJ2-3): DVKVTQSSRYLVKRTGEKVFLECVQDMDHENMFWYRQDPGLGLRLIYFSYDVKMKEKGDIPEGYSVSREKKERFSLILESASTNQTSMYLCATTPGGLDSDTQYFGPGTRLTVL.

This clonotype was counted only a few times. The chain joins TRBV7-9 to TRBJ2-7, with TRBD2 matching 9 bases. This CDR3 is built from 14 residues. CDR1 is SEHNR and CDR2 is FQNEAQ in the germline V gene (reference sequence). The V segment lost 5 bases and the J segment 7 bases; nucleotides outside the gene matches: 9. The CDR3: CASSPRLLAGEQYF. In DNA, the CDR3 is TGTGCCAGCAGCCCCCGTCTCCTAGCGGGAGAGCAGTACTTC.

A few counts support this clonotype. V gene TRBV7-2 combines with J gene TRBJ2-5; 8 nucleotides align to TRBD2. The J segment lost 5 bases and the V segment lost 2 bases, leaving 7 bases of the junction unmatched. The CDR3 loop spans 15 amino acids. Germline V gene lookup returns CDR1 SGHTA and CDR2 FQGNSA. The CDR3 DNA follows: TGTGCCAGCAGCTTACTGGGACTAGACGTGGAGACCCAGTACTTC. This encodes CASSLLGLDVETQYF.

This clonotype was seen a handful of times. The CDR3 DNA reads as TGTGCCAGCAGCTTAGGCCCTAGCGGGAGCCGGAACATTCAGTACTTC. It codes for CASSLGPSGSRNIQYF. The chain links TRBV7-2 to TRBJ2-4; 10 bases agree with TRBD2. Germline CDR1 is SGHTA and CDR2 is FQGNSA. V was clipped by 1 base and J by 7 bases; unmatched bases: 7. This CDR3 comprises 16 residues. The full variable domain, its missing parts supplied by reference TRBV7-2 and TRBJ2-4, is GAGVSQSPSNKVTEKGKDVELRCDPISGHTALYWYRQSLGQGLEFLIYFQGNSAPDKSGLPSDRFSAERTGGSVSTLTIQRTQQEDSAVYLCASSLGPSGSRNIQYFGAGTRLSVL.

This clonotype was seen a few times. The V call is TRBV11-3, the J call TRBJ2-2; 8 bases match TRBD1. The ends lost 4 bases at V and 2 bases at J; junction bases unmatched: 3. CDR3 size: 15 residues. From germline, CDR1 is SGHNT and CDR2 YENEEA. This CDR3 reads CASSSQGANTGELFF. The CDR3 DNA reads as TGTGCCAGCAGCTCCCAGGGGGCCAACACCGGGGAGCTGTTTTTT.

J is TRBJ2-3 and V is TRBV5-1; 8 bases fit TRBD2. CDR3 length: 15 amino acids. V shed 2 bases and J 1 base; nucleotides not matched to a gene: 3. Germline CDR1 SGHRS, CDR2 YFSETQ. The CDR3 DNA reads as TGCGCCAGCAGCTTAGCGGGAGAGGGCACAGATACGCAGTATTTT. Its protein is CASSLAGEGTDTQYF.

V and J are TRBV6-5 and TRBJ2-6, with D perhaps matching TRBD2 (6 bases). Germline V CDR1 and CDR2: MNHEY, SVGAGI. The length of the CDR3 is 18 residues. Trimming took off 7 bases at V and 0 bases at J, with 19 bases between the two ends. The CDR3: CASTPVVAGTSGANVLTF. CDR3 coding DNA: TGTGCCAGCACCCCCGTAGTTGCGGGGACCTCTGGGGCCAACGTCCTGACTTTC.

This clonotype was observed at least ten times. V usage is TRBV28 and J usage is TRBJ2-2; TRBD2 might be the D (5 bases). This CDR3 region has 14 residues. From germline, CDR1 is MDHEN and CDR2 SYDVKM. Between the trimmed V and J ends, which lost 8 bases and 6 bases, there was a span of 16 bases. CDR3 sequence: CASSGPLEAGELFF. The CDR3 DNA follows: TGTGCCAGCTCCGGGCCTCTGGAGGCCGGGGAGCTGTTTTTT.

This clonotype was observed at least ten times. The chain is built from TRBV3-1 and TRBJ1-4; D is unclear. Per germline, CDR1 LGHDT and CDR2 YNNKEL (reference sequence). The ends were cut back, 4 bases at V and 7 bases at J, with 16 bases in the middle. The CDR3 runs 15 residues. CDR3 residues: CASSLLTDGPEKLFF. The DNA of the CDR3 is TGTGCCAGCAGCCTACTGACGGACGGGCCTGAAAAACTGTTTTTT.

The chain is built from TRBV4-3 and TRBJ2-3; 9 bases are shared with TRBD1. The germline V gene encodes CDR1 LGHNA and CDR2 YSLEER. This CDR3 contains 18 residues. The V segment lost 5 bases and the J segment 4 bases; nucleotides outside the gene matches: 16. Here the CDR3 DNA reads TGCGCCAGCAGCACCAGGTTGTTGGGACAGGGAAGCCCAGATACGCAGTATTTT. Encoded protein: CASSTRLLGQGSPDTQYF.

This clonotype was counted a few times. The genes are TRBV12-3 or TRBV12-4 and TRBJ2-1, with 15 bases fitting TRBD2. Germline trimming cut 7 bases from V and 5 bases from J; bases unmatched to any gene: 15. The CDR3 extends over 19 amino acids. CDR3 sequence reads: CASTPPGTSGRLPHNEQFF. As DNA, the CDR3 is TGTGCCAGCACCCCACCCGGGACTAGCGGGAGGTTACCCCACAATGAGCAGTTCTTC.

This clonotype was counted ten times or more. This chain links TRBV13 with TRBJ2-1; TRBD1 matches 7 bases. The CDR3 has 13 residues. Per the germline V gene, CDR1 is PRHDT and CDR2 is FYEKMQ (reference sequence). J was trimmed by 9 bases and V by 4 bases; bases with no gene match: 6. CDR3 coding DNA: TGTGCCAGCAGCTCTAACGCAGGGGGTGAGCAGTTCTTC. It encodes CASSSNAGGEQFF. The full variable domain, with the rest looked up from reference TRBV13 and TRBJ2-1, is AAGVIQSPRHLIKEKRETATLKCYPIPRHDTVYWYQQGPGQDPQFLISFYEKMQSDKGSIPDRFSAQQFSDYHSELNMSSLELGDSALYFCASSSNAGGEQFFGPGTRLTVL.

This clonotype was counted ten times or more. The chain joins TRBV20-1 to TRBJ1-5; 8 bases match TRBD1. Germline assignment: CDR1 DFQATT and CDR2 SNEGSKA (reference sequence). V lost 6 bases and J lost 7; bases outside the gene matches: 8. The CDR3 is 13 amino acids. CDR3 protein: CSATGQGNQPQHF. DNA for the CDR3: TGCAGTGCCACCGGACAGGGTAACCAGCCCCAGCATTTT.

This clonotype has more than one count but fewer than ten. This chain joins TRBV6-5 and TRBJ2-1; D not certain. The CDR3 covers 15 residues. Germline V gene data show CDR1 as MNHEY and CDR2 as SVGAGI. V lost 6 bases and J 2 bases, leaving 14 bases between the germline ends. CDR3 protein: CASSPLRQTYNEQFF. CDR3 DNA sequence: TGTGCCAGCAGCCCACTGCGGCAGACCTACAATGAGCAGTTCTTC.

The CDR3 nucleotides read TGTGCCAGCAGTTACTTTCTAGGTCCCGGGGAGCTGTTTTTT. Its protein product is CASSYFLGPGELFF. J is TRBJ2-2 and V is TRBV6-5; D remains unclear. The CDR3 has 14 amino acids. Trimming stripped 1 base from V and 6 bases from J, with 9 bases between. CDR1 and CDR2 from the germline V gene are MNHEY and SVGAGI.

This clonotype was observed a few times. The V call is TRBV20-1, the J call TRBJ2-4; 12 bases are shared with TRBD2. CDR1 is DFQATT and CDR2 is SNEGSKA in the germline V gene (reference sequence). This CDR3 is 13 amino acids long. J was trimmed by 8 bases and V by 4 bases; bases with no gene match: 3. In DNA, the CDR3 is TGCAGTGCTACGGCTAGCGGGAGGGACATTCAGTACTTC. Translating gives CSATASGRDIQYF.

This clonotype was counted between two and nine times. The genes are TRBV12-3 or TRBV12-4 and TRBJ2-7, with D maybe TRBD2 (5 bases). V was clipped by 6 bases and J by 6 bases, with 9 bases between them. The CDR3 runs to 11 residues. In DNA form, the CDR3 reads TGTGCCAGCAGCTCCAGCGGCGAGCAGTACTTC. Encoded protein: CASSSSGEQYF.

This clonotype was counted many times. V is TRBV18 and J is TRBJ2-6, with D possibly matching TRBD1 (5 bases). Germline CDR1 and CDR2: KGHSH and LQKENI. The V and J ends lost 6 bases and 0 bases respectively, with 15 bases between them. The CDR3 runs 17 residues. Here the CDR3 reads CASSDRSLSSGANVLTF. The CDR3, as DNA: TGTGCCAGCTCCGACAGAAGCCTTAGCTCTGGGGCCAACGTCCTGACTTTC.

The sample holds many counts of this clonotype. This chain joins TRBV6-2 or TRBV6-3 and TRBJ2-4; D gene ambiguous. Germline V gene sequence: CDR1 MNHEY, CDR2 SVGEGT. This CDR3 region has 13 residues. Trimming removed 9 bases from V and 0 bases from J, with 9 bases in between. The CDR3 region has the DNA TGTGCCAGTTCAAGTCTAGCCAAAAACATTCAGTACTTC. The encoded protein is CASSSLAKNIQYF.